Below are 7 T cell receptor beta chains sequenced from a single sample in a study of cytomegalovirus exposure and HLA in healthy donors. PCR employed 60 Vbeta and 13 Jbeta primers. The repertoire was sequenced with immunoSEQ multiplex PCR; TCRdb's copy has only in-frame clones and lacks some. The table has about 55,000 clones, 75% to 85% seen once; the top ten hold less than 1.5%. The sample consisted of PBMCs. These receptor sequences come from a female donor in good health and CMV-seronegative.

This clone has a single count. V is TRBV6-1 and J is TRBJ2-7, with TRBD1 identical over 9 bases. Per germline, CDR1 MNHNS and CDR2 SASEGT. This CDR3 spans 15 amino acids. J was trimmed by 3 bases and V by 4 bases; bases with no gene match: 7. CDR3 residues: CASSGDRASYYEQYF. DNA for the CDR3: TGTGCCAGCAGTGGGGACAGGGCTTCGTACTACGAGCAGTACTTC.

CDR3 DNA sequence: TGTGCCAGCAGTGCCCGACAGGGCCCCTACGAGCAGTACTTC. This codes for CASSARQGPYEQYF. The rearrangement uses TRBV6-1 and TRBJ2-7, with 7 bases fitting TRBD1. The V gene end was trimmed by 4 bases and the J gene end by 2 bases; junction bases not matched to a gene: 5. The germline V gene has CDR1 MNHNS and CDR2 SASEGT. The CDR3 has 14 amino acids.

Note on this clone: The junction does not match germline at one end; this may be a read error. This chain uses TRBV6-1 with TRBJ2-1; 7 positions match TRBD1. This CDR3 is built from 15 residues. CDR1 and CDR2 (germline): MNHNS, SASEGT. The CDR3 reads CASREDRVGKNEQFF. The CDR3 DNA sequence: TGTGCCAGCAGGGAAGACAGGGTAGGGAAGAATGAGCAGTTCTTC.

The chain is built from TRBV7-3 and TRBJ1-1; D possibly corresponds to TRBD1 (5 bases). The CDR3 has 13 amino acids. With 5 bases removed from V and 1 base from J, the gap between germline ends came to 8 bases. The germline CDR1 and CDR2 sequences are SGHTA and FQGTGA. CDR3 protein: CASSQGPNTEAFF. CDR3 DNA: TGTGCCAGCAGCCAGGGTCCGAACACTGAAGCTTTCTTT.

J is TRBJ2-5 and V is TRBV4-2, with a weak D call TRBD1 (6 bases). V was pared by 1 base and J by 3 bases, with 21 bases between. The CDR3 has 18 amino acids. Germline CDR1 LGHNA, CDR2 YNFKEQ. The CDR3 here is CASSQATGADSQKETQYF. As DNA, the CDR3 is TGTGCCAGCAGCCAAGCGACCGGGGCGGACAGCCAAAAAGAGACCCAGTACTTC.

This clone was counted a single time. The genes are TRBV7-8 and TRBJ1-1; a possible D gene is TRBD1 (5 bases). CDR1 and CDR2 (germline): SGHVS, FQNEAQ. This CDR3 is 14 amino acids long. Trimming cost V 0 bases and J 1 base, with 6 bases left between them. The CDR3 DNA follows: TGTGCCAGCAGCTTAGCAGGGGAGAACACTGAAGCTTTCTTT. Translating gives CASSLAGENTEAFF.

The rearrangement uses TRBV7-6 and TRBJ1-5; D unresolved. This CDR3 has 17 residues. In germline, CDR1 is SGHVS, CDR2 FNYEAQ. V lost 7 bases to trimming and J lost 2 bases, with 21 bases between them. The CDR3 DNA is TGTGCCAGCACCTCTATAGGAGAAAAGGAGGGCAATCAGCCCCAGCATTTT. Amino acid sequence: CASTSIGEKEGNQPQHF.